Reported below is one T cell receptor (beta chain). What it binds is not known. A read error may account for a junction end that differs from germline. This record belongs to a study of shared clonotypes between healthy human individuals. Per germline, CDR1 SSHAT and CDR2 FNYEAQ (reference sequence). This CDR3 contains 15 residues. The study, taken as a whole, reports: In this cohort, only blood was sampled, and tissue repertoires likely differ.

The table came from immunoSEQ multiplex PCR; TCRdb's copy has only in-frame clones and leaves some out. This table has hundreds of thousands of clones, around three quarters appearing once. This receptor was identified in a woman aged 40 to 50 in good health. Some clones in this sample may be carry-over from other donors' samples. Sequencing was done on a sample of PBMCs. The chain joins TRBV7-7 to TRBJ2-2; 9 bases fit TRBD2. CDR3 in amino acids: CASSLLSGSTGGLFF. The CDR3 DNA reads TGTGCCAGCAGCTTACTTAGCGGGAGTACCGGGGGGCTGTTTTTT.